Detailed here is one T cell receptor beta chain. Antigen unknown. V was clipped by 3 bases and J by 1 base, with 12 bases between them. The CDR3 covers 14 residues. Germline CDR1 is DFQATT and CDR2 is SNEGSKA (reference sequence). Primers used in a second PCR of about 6 to 11 cycles were a sample-barcoded 5' primer and a J-beta primer mix. Each CDR3 protein is one row after TCRdb ran MiXCR on the 5' RACE reads. The sample carries 950,000 to 1,200,000 distinct CDR3 sequences, roughly two fifths recorded once. Donors were healthy Caucasian individuals from Russia aged roughly 6 to 90. The data are from a study of blood T cells in healthy people across ages. General study points: Compared with aged donors, long-lived donors showed fewer expanded clones, suggesting selection. Reliance upon unsorted PBMCs precluded definitive naive versus antigen-experienced comparison.

The TCR sequence derives from a man between 18 and 29 years old in good health. The J gene is TRBJ1-1, the V gene TRBV20-1; D is possibly TRBD1 (6 bases). Sequencing used blood. As DNA, the CDR3 is TGCAGTGCTAGCGGGGGGCCGACGAACACTGAAGCTTTCTTT. This sequence encodes CSASGGPTNTEAFF.